These 24 T cell receptor beta chains share one sample of origin, sequenced in a study of CD8+CD57+ T cells in acquired aplastic anemia. Genomic DNA, the template, was used for profiling of the TCR beta VDJ and CDR3. TCRdb reprocessed the reads with MiXCR, giving one entry per CDR3 protein. The sample lists more than 150,000 distinct CDR3 sequences, roughly 45% seen once, with roughly 2.9% in the top ten. Patients who underwent sequencing had shown CD8+CD57+ cell expansion by flow cytometry. The sequencing input was sorted CD4+, CD8+, or CD8+CD57+ T cells (not recorded which) from PBMCs. Receptors originate from a human donor with aplastic anemia.

This clonotype was counted many times. The CDR3 region is CASSVGVTGQGTNEKLFF. Here the CDR3 DNA reads TGTGCCAGCAGCGTAGGGGTGACAGGGCAGGGAACTAATGAAAAACTGTTTTTT. V and J are TRBV9 and TRBJ1-4; 7 bases are shared with TRBD1. Germline CDR1 is SGDLS and CDR2 is YYNGEE. The CDR3 covers 18 residues. The trim removed 0 bases at V and 1 base at J, leaving 9 bases unmatched.

There are many counts of this clonotype. The rearrangement joins TRBV20-1 to TRBJ2-5, with 7 nucleotides matching TRBD1. CDR3 size: 13 residues. Germline assignment: CDR1 DFQATT and CDR2 SNEGSKA (reference sequence). The ends lost 0 bases at V and 5 bases at J; junction bases unmatched: 3. The chain's CDR3 is CSARETGKETQYF. CDR3 coding DNA: TGCAGTGCTAGAGAGACAGGGAAGGAGACCCAGTACTTC.

The chain uses TRBV6-1 and TRBJ2-2; D not resolved. Trimming cost V 6 bases and J 3 bases, with 11 bases left between them. There are 14 residues in the CDR3. Germline V lookup: CDR1 MNHNS, CDR2 SASEGT. This CDR3 reads CASRTPGYTGELFF. Here the CDR3 DNA reads TGTGCCAGCAGAACCCCTGGGTACACCGGGGAGCTGTTTTTT.

The chain links TRBV6-2 or TRBV6-3 to TRBJ1-1, with D unresolved. The CDR3 totals 16 residues. The V gene lost 2 bases and the J gene lost 1 base, with 14 bases spanning the gap. Looked up from germline, CDR1 is MNHEY and CDR2 is SVGEGT. CDR3 sequence reads: CASSYITGAPNTEAFF. CDR3 DNA sequence: TGTGCCAGCAGTTACATTACGGGAGCCCCGAACACTGAAGCTTTCTTT.

The J gene is TRBJ2-5, the V gene TRBV7-2, with TRBD2 as a possible D gene (5 bases). The CDR3 consists of 18 residues. Germline V gene lookup returns CDR1 SGHTA and CDR2 FQGNSA. V gave up 6 bases and J gave up 0 bases, with 23 bases separating them. CDR3 sequence: CASRSGCCSAANQETQYF. The CDR3 region has the DNA TGTGCCAGCAGATCGGGGTGTTGTAGCGCTGCTAACCAAGAGACCCAGTACTTC.

This clonotype appeared once. One end of the junction does not line up with germline, which may come from a read error. V and J are TRBV25-1 and TRBJ2-3; D ambiguous. Germline CDR1 and CDR2: MGHDK and SYGVNS. The CDR3 consists of 15 residues. The CDR3 coding sequence is TGTGCCAGCTTAGTTCGTGGCAGCCGCACAGATCCGCAGTATTTT. Amino acid sequence: CASLVRGSRTDPQYF.

V usage is TRBV6-1 and J usage is TRBJ1-5, with TRBD1 matching 9 bases. CDR3 length: 16 amino acids. From germline, CDR1 is MNHNS and CDR2 SASEGT. The V segment lost 1 base and the J segment 0 bases; nucleotides outside the gene matches: 1. CDR3 in amino acids: CASSEGQGGSNQPQHF. The CDR3 nucleotides read TGTGCCAGCAGTGAAGGACAGGGGGGTAGCAATCAGCCCCAGCATTTT.

This clonotype appeared many times. The rearrangement links TRBV7-9 to TRBJ2-1, with no clear D. Between the trimmed V and J ends, which lost 2 bases and 7 bases, there was a span of 3 bases. The CDR3 spans 11 residues. Germline CDR1 and CDR2: SEHNR and FQNEAQ (reference sequence). The CDR3 DNA follows: TGTGCCAGCAGCTTACTAAATGAGCAGTTCTTC. Its protein product is CASSLLNEQFF.

This clonotype was detected only a few times. V gene TRBV30 combines with J gene TRBJ1-5; 10 nucleotides agree with TRBD1. The CDR3 contains 18 residues. The germline CDR1 and CDR2 sequences are GTSNPN and SVGIG (reference sequence). Trimming removed 3 bases from V and 1 base from J; junction bases left unmatched: 12. The DNA of the CDR3 is TGTGCCTGGAGCCCCCGGGACAGGGGAAGGGTGAGCAATCAGCCCCAGCATTTT. Encoded protein: CAWSPRDRGRVSNQPQHF.

The chain recombines TRBV19 with TRBJ1-4; 8 nucleotides line up with TRBD1. J was trimmed by 4 bases and V by 8 bases; bases with no gene match: 3. Germline lookup yields CDR1 LNHDA and CDR2 SQIVND (reference sequence). The CDR3 length is 13 residues. The CDR3 sequence is CASRDRSNEKLFF. The CDR3 DNA follows: TGTGCCAGTCGGGACAGGAGTAATGAAAAACTGTTTTTT.

This clonotype came up a few times. This clone may be a read error of a much larger clone one base away. CDR3 coding DNA: TGTGCCAGCAGTTTCGGGGCAGGGGGTTCACCCCTCCACTTT. Translation: CASSFGAGGSPLHF. This sequence joins TRBV7-9 and TRBJ1-6; 7 bases fit TRBD1. Germline V lookup: CDR1 SEHNR, CDR2 FQNEAQ (reference sequence). The CDR3 sequence is 14 residues long. V shed 6 bases and J 9 bases; nucleotides not matched to a gene: 8.

This clonotype showed up many times. The chain carries TRBV20-1 and TRBJ1-2; no reliable D call. The length of the CDR3 is 13 residues. Germline V gene data show CDR1 as DFQATT and CDR2 as SNEGSKA (reference sequence). V was shortened by 5 bases and J by 4 bases, with 14 bases between the two germline ends. The CDR3 is CSAYREVGYGYTF. Here the CDR3 DNA reads TGCAGTGCTTATCGGGAGGTGGGCTATGGCTACACCTTC.

This clonotype occurred many times. The V and J genes are TRBV5-5 and TRBJ2-7; D call uncertain. Germline lookup yields CDR1 SGHKS and CDR2 YYEKEE (reference sequence). The CDR3 covers 15 residues. V gave up 4 bases and J gave up 0 bases, with 14 bases separating them. Written as DNA, the CDR3 is TGTGCCAGCAGCCGGCTGGACGGGCCCTCCTACGAGCAGTACTTC. Its protein is CASSRLDGPSYEQYF.

This clonotype was counted only a few times. This may be a read error: a much more frequent sequence differs by one nucleotide. The J gene is TRBJ1-2, the V gene TRBV20-1; D possibly corresponds to TRBD1 (5 bases). This CDR3 has 14 amino acids. CDR1 and CDR2 from the germline V gene are DFQATT and SNEGSKA (reference sequence). Trimming took 6 bases from V and 4 from J, leaving 18 bases between them. The DNA for the CDR3 is TGCAGTGCAATTGATCAGGGTAAAACCTATGGCTACACCTTC. It specifies CSAIDQGKTYGYTF.

DNA of the CDR3: TGTGCCAGCAGCGTAAGGGGACAGGGGGGACAAGAGACCCAGTACTTC. It translates to CASSVRGQGGQETQYF. The rearrangement uses TRBV9 and TRBJ2-5, with TRBD1 matching over 11 bases. Germline V lookup: CDR1 SGDLS, CDR2 YYNGEE. The CDR3 length is 16 residues. With V trimmed by 1 base and J by 2 bases, 4 bases remained unmatched. Based on the CDR3 plus reference TRBV9 and TRBJ2-5, the full variable domain is DSGVTQTPKHLITATGQRVTLRCSPRSGDLSVYWYQQSLDQGLQFLIQYYNGEERAKGNILERFSAQQFPDLHSELNLSSLELGDSALYFCASSVRGQGGQETQYFGPGTRLLVL.

To note about this clonotype: At one boundary the junction diverges from the germline segment, which might be a read error. This sequence joins TRBV4-2 and TRBJ2-2; 7 nucleotides match TRBD2. The germline gives CDR1 LGHNA, CDR2 YNFKEQ. This CDR3 is 15 amino acids long. The CDR3 DNA is TGTGCCAGCAGCCGCGGGGGAGAGGACACCGGGGAGCTGGTTTTT. Translated, it gives CASSRGGEDTGELVF.

V is TRBV20-1 and J is TRBJ1-1; TRBD1 is a possible D gene (5 bases). CDR1 and CDR2 (germline): DFQATT, SNEGSKA (reference sequence). The CDR3 consists of 12 residues. The V end was cut by 6 bases, the J end by 1 base, with 9 bases between. The CDR3 sequence: CSATTGNTEAFF. The CDR3 DNA reads TGCAGTGCAACCACAGGGAACACTGAAGCTTTCTTT.

The J gene is TRBJ1-2, the V gene TRBV19; D might be TRBD1 (5 bases). In germline, CDR1 is LNHDA, CDR2 SQIVND (reference sequence). CDR3 length equals 15 residues. V gave up 7 bases and J gave up 4 bases, with 19 bases separating them. The CDR3 DNA reads as TGTGCCAGTACCCCGCCGGGACGGAGGCGCTATGGCTACACCTTC. Its protein is CASTPPGRRRYGYTF.

The V gene is TRBV20-1, the J gene TRBJ2-7, with no clear D. V was clipped by 2 bases and J by 4 bases, with 18 bases between them. The CDR3 has 15 amino acids. Germline values: CDR1 DFQATT, CDR2 SNEGSKA (reference sequence). CDR3 sequence reads: CSARPTAIARYEQYF. The CDR3 region has the DNA TGCAGTGCTAGACCTACCGCAATTGCCCGATACGAGCAGTACTTC.

The sample holds many counts of this clonotype. This chain links TRBV19 with TRBJ2-1, with TRBD2 matching over 12 bases. Germline V gene data show CDR1 as LNHDA and CDR2 as SQIVND (reference sequence). V lost 4 bases to trimming and J lost 0 bases; unmatched junction nucleotides: 4. This CDR3 contains 17 residues. For the CDR3, the DNA is TGTGCCAGTAGTACCGCGACTAGCGGGAGCTCCTACAATGAGCAGTTCTTC. Its translation: CASSTATSGSSYNEQFF.

This clonotype was seen many times. This chain connects TRBV2 to TRBJ2-5, with D perhaps TRBD2 (5 bases). Trimming left V 7 bases short and J 1 base short, with 16 bases between. CDR3 size: 15 residues. The V gene's germline CDR1 is SNHLY and CDR2 FYNNEI. The CDR3 spells CASTLRTVRQETQYF. The CDR3, as DNA: TGTGCCAGCACCCTCCGGACTGTACGCCAAGAGACCCAGTACTTC. Full variable domain (missing parts from reference TRBV2 and TRBJ2-5): EPEVTQTPSHQVTQMGQEVILRCVPISNHLYFYWYRQILGQKVEFLVSFYNNEISEKSEIFDDQFSVERPDGSNFTLKIRSTKLEDSAMYFCASTLRTVRQETQYFGPGTRLLVL.

The chain combines TRBV29-1 with TRBJ2-7; D remains ambiguous. Per germline, CDR1 SQVTM and CDR2 ANQGSEA. Trimming stripped 5 bases from V and 1 base from J, with 9 bases between. The CDR3 extends over 12 amino acids. The CDR3 sequence is CSVRTLSYEQYF. Written as DNA, the CDR3 is TGCAGCGTTCGGACCCTATCCTACGAGCAGTACTTC.

In its sample, this clonotype was seen a few times. The chain couples TRBV24-1 to TRBJ2-3, with 13 bases matching TRBD2. From germline, CDR1 is KGHDR and CDR2 SFDVKD. Trimming removed 9 bases from V and 3 bases from J; junction bases left unmatched: 8. The CDR3 spans 16 residues. CDR3 coding DNA: TGTGCCACCGCGTCGACTAGCGGGGGGAAGACAGATACGCAGTATTTT. It yields the protein CATASTSGGKTDTQYF.

The V call is TRBV11-2, the J call TRBJ1-2, with D hard to call. Per the germline V gene, CDR1 is SGHAT and CDR2 is FQNNGV. The CDR3 is 12 amino acids. The V and J ends lost 5 bases and 6 bases respectively, with 10 bases between them. The CDR3 protein is CASSATLDGYTF. The CDR3 bases are TGTGCCAGCAGCGCGACACTCGATGGCTACACCTTC.